A single sample is the source of the 29 T cell receptor beta chains below, sequenced in a study of CD4 T cells in relation to SARS-CoV-2 and coronaviruses. TCRdb's copy holds only in-frame clones and misses some; the assay was immunoSEQ multiplex PCR. Seen here are some 28,000 clones, about 70% observed once, and the top ten hold under 30%. Their recognized antigens are unknown. Before the COVID-19 pandemic, during about 2011-2019, CD4+ T cells were taken from unexposed donors. The cells were cultured for 10 days before CD4+ T cells were isolated. Sequences were obtained from CD4+ T cells from PBMCs, cultured in vitro. These receptors originate from a human donor in good health.

The chain links TRBV12-3 or TRBV12-4 to TRBJ2-7; a weak D match, TRBD1 (6 bases). The CDR3 has 13 amino acids. The V end lost 3 bases, the J end lost 1 base, and 7 bases lay between the germline ends. The CDR3: CASSFGQSYEQYF. The CDR3 DNA sequence: TGTGCCAGCAGTTTCGGACAGTCCTACGAGCAGTACTTC.

The chain couples TRBV5-1 to TRBJ1-1; 8 nucleotides align to TRBD1. This CDR3 comprises 13 residues. The germline CDR1 and CDR2 sequences are SGHRS and YFSETQ. V shed 5 bases and J 11 bases; nucleotides not matched to a gene: 11. DNA for the CDR3: TGCGCCAGCAGTGATGACAGGGGTGCAGACGCTTTCTTT. This translates into CASSDDRGADAFF.

The V call is TRBV21-1, the J call TRBJ1-5. TRBV21-1 constitutes a pseudogene. The CDR3 has 15 residues. The CDR3 coding sequence is TGTGCCAGCAGCAACGTGGGGTTAGCGAATCAGCCCCAGCATTTT. Translation gives CASSNVGLANQPQHF.

This clone was picked up a small number of times. The rearrangement uses TRBV19 and TRBJ2-1; a weak D match, TRBD2 (5 bases). CDR1 is LNHDA, CDR2 SQIVND, per germline (reference sequence). This CDR3 has 16 residues. V was trimmed by 7 bases and J by 0 bases, leaving 16 bases between them. The CDR3: CASTASGSRSYNEQFF. In nucleotides, the CDR3 is TGTGCCAGTACCGCCTCGGGGAGTCGCTCCTACAATGAGCAGTTCTTC.

The rearrangement links TRBV12-5 to TRBJ2-5, with TRBD2 matching over 9 bases. Germline lookup yields CDR1 LGHNT and CDR2 FRNRAP. V shed 1 base and J 7 bases; nucleotides not matched to a gene: 7. The CDR3 extends over 15 amino acids. The CDR3 DNA is TGTGCTAGTGGTTTGGGCGGGGGGGGTCATGGGACCCAGTACTTC. It is translated as CASGLGGGGHGTQYF.

In its sample, this clone was seen a few times. CDR3 nucleotides: TGTGCCAGCAGCTCCCCGGGACAGGTCTACGAGCAGTACTTC. Encoded protein: CASSSPGQVYEQYF. This chain joins TRBV7-9 and TRBJ2-7, with 8 nucleotides matching TRBD1. Per germline, CDR1 SEHNR and CDR2 FQNEAQ (reference sequence). V shed 4 bases, J shed 3 bases, and the junction held 5 bases outside the gene matches. The CDR3 sequence is 14 residues long.

This chain uses TRBV5-1 with TRBJ2-5, with D possibly being TRBD1 (6 bases). Deletions cut 4 bases from V and 1 base from J, with 11 bases between. The CDR3 is 14 residues long. Germline V CDR1 and CDR2: SGHRS, YFSETQ. The CDR3 DNA follows: TGCGCCAGCAGCGCACAGGGCCCCCAAGAGACCCAGTACTTC. Translated: CASSAQGPQETQYF.

The rearrangement uses TRBV6-5 and TRBJ2-7; D possibly uses TRBD1 or TRBD2 (5 bases each). Germline CDR1 MNHEY, CDR2 SVGAGI. This CDR3 spans 14 amino acids. V lost 8 bases and J lost 2, with 16 bases in between. The CDR3 protein is CASRGPTTTYEQYF. The CDR3 nucleotides read TGTGCCAGCCGGGGCCCAACGACTACCTACGAGCAGTACTTC.

This chain joins TRBV12-3 or TRBV12-4 and TRBJ2-2; no definite D call. Trimming cost V 3 bases and J 4 bases, with 6 bases left between them. The CDR3 has 13 amino acids. The CDR3 sequence: CASSFVGTGELFF. As DNA, the CDR3 is TGTGCCAGCAGTTTTGTCGGCACCGGGGAGCTGTTTTTT.

The V gene is TRBV9, the J gene TRBJ2-3, with a weak D call TRBD2 (6 bases). Trimming cost V 0 bases and J 0 bases, with 11 bases left between them. Germline V gene sequence: CDR1 SGDLS, CDR2 YYNGEE. The CDR3 has 16 amino acids. In DNA, the CDR3 is TGTGCCAGCAGCGTAGAGTCAGGACTAAGCACAGATACGCAGTATTTT. Its protein is CASSVESGLSTDTQYF.

This clone was seen only a few times. This chain connects TRBV29-1 to TRBJ1-5, with D tentatively TRBD1 (5 bases). This CDR3 is 12 amino acids long. Germline V gene data show CDR1 as SQVTM and CDR2 as ANQGSEA. V was trimmed by 4 bases and J by 6 bases, leaving 10 bases between them. CDR3 nucleotide sequence: TGCAGCGTTGTAGAGGGGTCTCAGCCCCAGCATTTT. Its protein product is CSVVEGSQPQHF. Combining the CDR3 with reference TRBV29-1 and TRBJ1-5 gives the whole variable domain SAVISQKPSRDICQRGTSLTIQCQVDSQVTMMFWYRQQPGQSLTLIATANQGSEATYESGFVIDKFPISRPNLTFSTLTVSNMSPEDSSIYLCSVVEGSQPQHFGDGTRLSIL.

In its sample, this clone was seen once. V usage is TRBV5-1 and J usage is TRBJ1-1; D gene unclear. The germline V and J ends were trimmed by 4 bases and 5 bases, with 18 bases remaining between them. Germline CDR1 and CDR2: SGHRS and YFSETQ. The CDR3 extends over 15 amino acids. The CDR3 region is CASSPLGGVDTEAFF. The CDR3 coding sequence is TGCGCCAGCAGCCCCTTAGGAGGAGTTGATACTGAAGCTTTCTTT.

A single count supports this clone. The chain combines TRBV10-1 with TRBJ2-2, with D possibly called TRBD1 or TRBD2 (6 bases each). The CDR3 loop spans 18 amino acids. The V gene's germline CDR1 is WNHNN and CDR2 SYGVQD (reference sequence). Trimming left V 3 bases short and J 3 bases short, with 20 bases between. The CDR3 here is CASSDHSTGAGDTGELFF. CDR3 DNA sequence: TGCGCCAGCAGTGACCACTCCACGGGGGCTGGAGACACCGGGGAGCTGTTTTTT.

This rearrangement joins TRBV5-5 to TRBJ2-4; D is tentatively TRBD1 or TRBD2 (5 bases each). This CDR3 spans 15 amino acids. Germline CDR1 is SGHKS and CDR2 is YYEKEE (reference sequence). Trimming took 3 bases from V and 8 from J, leaving 18 bases between them. The CDR3 loop is CASSSGTSFRDIQYF. The CDR3 nucleotides read TGTGCCAGCAGCTCCGGGACCTCGTTTCGGGACATTCAGTACTTC.

J is TRBJ1-1 and V is TRBV11-2; D is perhaps TRBD1 (5 bases). Trimming removed 4 bases at V and 0 bases at J, with 18 bases between. This CDR3 region has 17 residues. The germline V gene has CDR1 SGHAT and CDR2 FQNNGV. The CDR3 DNA reads TGTGCCAGCAGCTCAAGCCTCTACAGGCCCATGAACACTGAAGCTTTCTTT. This sequence encodes CASSSSLYRPMNTEAFF. Together with reference TRBV11-2 and TRBJ1-1, the CDR3 gives the full variable domain: EAGVAQSPRYKIIEKRQSVAFWCNPISGHATLYWYQQILGQGPKLLIQFQNNGVVDDSQLPKDRFSAERLKGVDSTLKIQPAKLEDSAVYLCASSSSLYRPMNTEAFFGQGTRLTVV.

The chain uses TRBV28 and TRBJ1-6; no clear D. Trimming took off 6 bases at V and 7 bases at J, with 19 bases between the two ends. The CDR3 runs to 16 residues. Germline V gene lookup returns CDR1 MDHEN and CDR2 SYDVKM. The CDR3 bases are TGTGCCAGCAGCCAGGTGAAGTGGGCTGGGAATTCACCCCTCCACTTT. As protein: CASSQVKWAGNSPLHF.

V usage is TRBV19 and J usage is TRBJ1-5, with 7 positions matching TRBD1. The germline CDR1 and CDR2 sequences are LNHDA and SQIVND (reference sequence). The CDR3 has 15 amino acids. Trimming removed 0 bases from V and 5 bases from J; junction bases left unmatched: 4. The CDR3 nucleotides are TGTGCCAGTAGTATAGATTACAGGGGAGATCAGCCCCAGCATTTT. The encoded protein is CASSIDYRGDQPQHF.

The chain links TRBV11-2 to TRBJ2-2, with 7 bases aligning to TRBD2. With V trimmed by 5 bases and J by 0 bases, 12 bases remained unmatched. The germline V gene has CDR1 SGHAT and CDR2 FQNNGV. This CDR3 is built from 18 residues. CDR3 in amino acids: CASSARFQLASNTGELFF. Written as DNA, the CDR3 is TGTGCCAGCAGCGCGAGATTCCAACTAGCGTCGAACACCGGGGAGCTGTTTTTT.

V is TRBV5-4 and J is TRBJ2-7; D is possibly TRBD1 (6 bases). This CDR3 has 15 residues. Looked up from germline, CDR1 is SGHNT and CDR2 is YYREEE (reference sequence). V was shortened by 4 bases and J by 2 bases, with 16 bases between the two germline ends. The CDR3 DNA reads as TGTGCCAGCAGCCCGGGTGGACAGCTCCCCTACGAGCAGTACTTC. The encoded protein is CASSPGGQLPYEQYF.

This clone was seen only once. CDR3 residues: CASRTGLAEAGELFF. The CDR3 DNA sequence: TGTGCCAGCAGAACGGGGCTAGCGGAGGCCGGGGAGCTGTTTTTT. This chain uses TRBV5-6 with TRBJ2-2; 7 nucleotides align to TRBD2. V dropped 5 bases and J dropped 6; count of bases not matched to a gene: 10. Per germline, CDR1 SGHDT and CDR2 YYEEEE. This CDR3 contains 15 residues.

J is TRBJ1-2 and V is TRBV5-1, with TRBD1 identical over 9 bases. This CDR3 has 14 residues. V was clipped by 0 bases and J by 8 bases; unmatched bases: 5. Germline V gene lookup returns CDR1 SGHRS and CDR2 YFSETQ. The CDR3 loop is CASSLVGTGSGYTF. CDR3 nucleotide sequence: TGCGCCAGCAGCTTGGTGGGGACAGGGAGCGGCTACACCTTC.

V and J are TRBV18 and TRBJ2-6; D ambiguous. Trimming shortened V by 2 bases and J by 4 bases, and 6 bases separated the two germline ends. This CDR3 is built from 14 residues. Germline lookup yields CDR1 KGHSH and CDR2 LQKENI. The CDR3 reads CASSPGVGANVLTF. DNA for the CDR3: TGTGCCAGCTCACCAGGGGTGGGGGCCAACGTCCTGACTTTC.

V usage is TRBV5-4 and J usage is TRBJ1-1; D remains ambiguous. The ends were cut back, 2 bases at V and 5 bases at J, with 13 bases in the middle. Germline V gene lookup returns CDR1 SGHNT and CDR2 YYREEE (reference sequence). The CDR3 has 14 amino acids. As DNA, the CDR3 is TGTGCCAGCAGCTTAGCGACTCTCGGGACTGAAGCTTTCTTT. Its translation: CASSLATLGTEAFF.

The rearrangement joins TRBV2 to TRBJ2-3, with 8 bases lining up with TRBD1. The CDR3 length is 15 residues. CDR1 is SNHLY and CDR2 is FYNNEI in the germline V gene. The junction had 7 bases not matched to a gene; V was cut back by 5 bases and J by 3 bases. The CDR3 reads CASSRDRLATDTQYF. DNA for the CDR3: TGTGCCAGCAGTCGGGACAGGCTGGCGACAGATACGCAGTATTTT.

The chain links TRBV2 to TRBJ2-1; D possibly corresponds to TRBD2 (6 bases). Trimming cost V 6 bases and J 5 bases, with 17 bases left between them. CDR1 and CDR2 from the germline V gene are SNHLY and FYNNEI. The CDR3 length is 15 residues. The CDR3 nucleotides read TGTGCCAGCAGCGTGCAAGGGAGGAGAGACAATGAGCAGTTCTTC. Translating it yields CASSVQGRRDNEQFF. Supplemented by reference TRBV2 and TRBJ2-1, the full variable domain reads EPEVTQTPSHQVTQMGQEVILRCVPISNHLYFYWYRQILGQKVEFLVSFYNNEISEKSEIFDDQFSVERPDGSNFTLKIRSTKLEDSAMYFCASSVQGRRDNEQFFGPGTRLTVL.

This clone has a handful of counts. CDR3 bases: TGTGCCAGCAGCCTCCGGGACTACCACTACGAGCAGTACTTC. Protein: CASSLRDYHYEQYF. V is TRBV6-2 or TRBV6-3 and J is TRBJ2-7; 7 nucleotides align to TRBD2. Germline-derived CDR1 and CDR2 are MNHEY and SVGEGT. The V and J ends lost 6 bases and 3 bases, in that order; junction bases with no gene match: 8. The CDR3 contains 14 residues.

The chain is built from TRBV10-3 and TRBJ2-3; 9 bases align to TRBD1. There are 16 residues in the CDR3. The germline V gene has CDR1 ENHRY and CDR2 SYGVKD. The ends lost 5 bases at V and 1 base at J; junction bases unmatched: 7. This CDR3 is CAISSGQGLGTDTQYF. The CDR3 DNA reads TGTGCCATCAGTTCCGGACAGGGGTTGGGCACAGATACGCAGTATTTT.

The chain carries TRBV29-1 and TRBJ1-3, with TRBD1 identical over 7 bases. After removal of 4 bases from V and 7 bases from J, the junction contained 7 bases not matched to a gene. This CDR3 comprises 13 residues. Germline V CDR1 and CDR2: SQVTM, ANQGSEA. DNA of the CDR3: TGCAGCGTTGGACAGGGAGGTTCTAACACCATATATTTT. Protein sequence: CSVGQGGSNTIYF.

This clone was seen just once. The V call is TRBV3-1 (or the pseudogene TRBV3-2), the J call TRBJ1-4; D remains unclear. With 4 bases removed from V and 7 bases from J, the gap between germline ends came to 16 bases. The CDR3 contains 15 residues. CDR1 is LGHDT, CDR2 YNNKEL, per germline (reference sequence). The CDR3 coding sequence is TGTGCCAGCAGCCGGAGTCCTAACGAGGGTGAAAAACTGTTTTTT. Protein sequence: CASSRSPNEGEKLFF.